This is a list of T cell receptor beta chains from one sample in a study of OX40 agonist ivuxolimab in advanced cancers. Using immunoSEQ multiplex PCR, the repertoire was profiled, and TCRdb retains in-frame clones only, with some absent. Of approximately 33,000 clones detected, more than 70% appear once; the ten largest clones hold about 9.6%. Specimen: CD4+ or CD8+ T cells sorted from blood, collected in a trial of the OX40 agonist ivuxolimab. These receptors originate from an adult with an advanced solid tumor such as melanoma, head and neck, liver or kidney cancer. The CDR3 runs from the conserved cysteine through the conserved F or W. The D gene is left open where the match is weak. Some rows have no size entry. The others give once, few or many, or a class for an expanded clone.

-,-,TRBV9,TRBJ1-1,CASSVETQDTEAFF,TGTGCCAGCAGCGTAGAAACCCAGGACACTGAAGCTTTCTTT
-,-,TRBV6-5,TRBJ1-2,CASRLPGATNYGYTF,TGTGCCAGCAGGCTTCCGGGGGCGACAAACTATGGCTACACCTTC
-,TRBD2,TRBV19,TRBJ2-3,CASSTPGEGDTQYF,TGTGCCAGTAGTACCCCCGGGGAGGGAGATACGCAGTATTTT
-,-,TRBV7-2,TRBJ2-2,CASSFQGPNTGELFF,TGTGCCAGCAGCTTTCAGGGACCCAACACCGGGGAGCTGTTTTTT
-,TRBD2,TRBV30,TRBJ2-1,CAWSSTGTSAPSSYNEQFF,TGTGCCTGGAGTTCAACCGGGACTAGCGCCCCGAGCTCCTACAATGAGCAGTTCTTC
-,-,TRBV19,TRBJ2-5,CASSLGAAPQYF,TGTGCCAGTAGTCTTGGGGCGGCGCCCCAGTACTTC
-,TRBD1,TRBV28,TRBJ2-1,CASRTGVLSSYNEQFF,TGTGCCAGCAGAACAGGGGTACTGAGCTCCTACAATGAGCAGTTCTTC
-,-,TRBV7-6,TRBJ2-3,CASSLSVSTDTQYF,TGTGCCAGCAGCTTATCGGTCAGCACAGATACGCAGTATTTT
few,TRBD2,TRBV6-1,TRBJ2-7,CASSDSGTSSYEQYF,TGTGCCAGCAGTGACTCCGGGACTAGCAGCTACGAGCAGTACTTC
-,-,TRBV30,TRBJ2-1,CAWSEGGLFNEQFF,TGTGCCTGGAGTGAGGGGGGTCTTTTCAATGAGCAGTTCTTC
-,-,TRBV19,TRBJ2-1,CATRDEAEQFF,TGTGCCACCCGAGACGAGGCTGAGCAGTTCTTC
-,-,TRBV5-4,TRBJ2-5,CASSWGGTQSPGDQYF,TGTGCCAGCAGCTGGGGGGGGACACAGTCTCCTGGCGACCAGTACTTC
-,TRBD1,TRBV5-6,TRBJ1-5,CASSLAMGQGAQPQHF,TGTGCCAGCAGCTTGGCCATGGGACAGGGGGCACAGCCCCAGCATTTT
-,-,TRBV6-6,TRBJ2-7,CASSYYPGTAYEQYF,TGTGCCAGCAGTTACTATCCAGGGACGGCTTACGAGCAGTACTTC
-,-,TRBV7-2,TRBJ1-1,CASSLLQRPGGLAFF,TGTGCCAGCAGCTTACTCCAGCGCCCTGGGGGGCTGGCTTTCTTT
-,-,TRBV6-6,TRBJ1-5,CASSHSNQPQHF,TGTGCCAGCAGCCATAGCAATCAGCCCCAGCATTTT
-,TRBD1,TRBV10-3,TRBJ1-3,CAISFTGGTGNTIYF,TGTGCCATCAGTTTTACAGGGGGCACTGGAAACACCATATATTTT
-,-,TRBV30,TRBJ1-4,CAWSTREKLFF,TGTGCCTGGAGTACCAGGGAAAAACTGTTTTTT
-,TRBD2,TRBV5-6,TRBJ2-5,CASSLRTSGRGEETQYF,TGTGCCAGCAGCCTCCGGACTAGCGGGAGGGGGGAAGAGACCCAGTACTTC
-,-,TRBV6-1,TRBJ1-4,CASSENQVVKLFF,TGTGCCAGCAGTGAAAACCAGGTTGTAAAACTGTTTTTT
-,-,TRBV9,TRBJ2-3,CASSVENTQYF,TGTGCCAGCAGCGTAGAAAATACGCAGTATTTT
few,-,TRBV11-2,TRBJ2-7,CASSLDLVGAYEQYF,TGTGCCAGCAGCTTAGATCTAGTCGGAGCCTACGAGCAGTACTTC
-,-,TRBV6-1,TRBJ2-2,CASGGESAPNTGELFF,TGTGCCAGCGGTGGGGAGAGCGCCCCGAACACCGGGGAGCTGTTTTTT